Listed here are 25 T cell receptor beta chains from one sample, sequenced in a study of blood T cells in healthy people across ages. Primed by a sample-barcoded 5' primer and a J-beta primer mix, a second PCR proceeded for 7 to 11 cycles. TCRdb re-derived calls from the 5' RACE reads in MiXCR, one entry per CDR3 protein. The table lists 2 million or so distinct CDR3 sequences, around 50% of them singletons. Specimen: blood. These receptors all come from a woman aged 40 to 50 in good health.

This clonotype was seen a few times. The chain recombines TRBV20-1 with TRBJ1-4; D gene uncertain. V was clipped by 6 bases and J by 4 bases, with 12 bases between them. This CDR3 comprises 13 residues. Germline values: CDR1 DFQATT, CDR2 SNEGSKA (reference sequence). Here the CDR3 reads CSALPDHNEKLFF. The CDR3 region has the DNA TGCAGTGCGTTGCCGGACCATAATGAAAAACTGTTTTTT.

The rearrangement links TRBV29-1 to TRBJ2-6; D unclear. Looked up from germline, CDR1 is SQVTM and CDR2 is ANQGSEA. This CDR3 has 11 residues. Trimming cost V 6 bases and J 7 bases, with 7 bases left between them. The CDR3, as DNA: TGCAGCGTCCTCGGTGCCAACGTCCTGACTTTC. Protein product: CSVLGANVLTF.

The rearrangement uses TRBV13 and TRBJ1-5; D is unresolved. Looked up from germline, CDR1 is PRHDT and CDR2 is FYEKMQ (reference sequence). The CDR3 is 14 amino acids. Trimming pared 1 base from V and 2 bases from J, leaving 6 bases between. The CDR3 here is CASSLAKGNQPQHF. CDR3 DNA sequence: TGTGCCAGCAGCTTAGCGAAGGGCAATCAGCCCCAGCATTTT. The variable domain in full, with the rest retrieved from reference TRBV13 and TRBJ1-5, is AAGVIQSPRHLIKEKRETATLKCYPIPRHDTVYWYQQGPGQDPQFLISFYEKMQSDKGSIPDRFSAQQFSDYHSELNMSSLELGDSALYFCASSLAKGNQPQHFGDGTRLSIL.

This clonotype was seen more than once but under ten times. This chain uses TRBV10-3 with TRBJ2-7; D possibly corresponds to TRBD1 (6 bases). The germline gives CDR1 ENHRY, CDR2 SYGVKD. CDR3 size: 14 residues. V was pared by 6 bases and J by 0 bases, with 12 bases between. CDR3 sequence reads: CAIRETGSSYEQYF. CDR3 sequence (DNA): TGTGCCATCAGGGAGACAGGTAGCTCCTACGAGCAGTACTTC.

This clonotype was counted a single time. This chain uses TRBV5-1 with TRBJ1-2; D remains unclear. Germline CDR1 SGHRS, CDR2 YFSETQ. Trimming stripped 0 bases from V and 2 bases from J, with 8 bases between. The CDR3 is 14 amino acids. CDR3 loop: CASSLDTRNYGYTF. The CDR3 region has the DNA TGCGCCAGCAGCTTGGATACAAGGAACTATGGCTACACCTTC.

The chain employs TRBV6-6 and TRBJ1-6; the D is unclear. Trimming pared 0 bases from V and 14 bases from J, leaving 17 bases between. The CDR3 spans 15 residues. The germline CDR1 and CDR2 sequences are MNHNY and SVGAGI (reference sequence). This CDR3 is CASSYSDRDIRTLHF. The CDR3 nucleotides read TGTGCCAGCAGTTACTCTGACCGGGATATCAGGACCCTCCACTTT.

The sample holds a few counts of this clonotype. The DNA for the CDR3 is TGCGCCAGCAGCTTGGATGGGTTCTCCTACGAGCAGTACTTC. Protein: CASSLDGFSYEQYF. The chain couples TRBV5-1 to TRBJ2-7; D unclear. The CDR3 spans 14 residues. Germline CDR1 SGHRS, CDR2 YFSETQ. The germline V and J ends were trimmed by 0 bases and 0 bases, with 7 bases remaining between them.

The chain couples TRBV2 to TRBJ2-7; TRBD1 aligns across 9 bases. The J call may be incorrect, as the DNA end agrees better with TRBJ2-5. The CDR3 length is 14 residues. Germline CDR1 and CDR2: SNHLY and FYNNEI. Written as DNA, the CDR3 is TGTGCCAGCAGTGAAAACAGGGGGCTTAAGACCCAGTACTTC. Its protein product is CASSENRGLKTQYF.

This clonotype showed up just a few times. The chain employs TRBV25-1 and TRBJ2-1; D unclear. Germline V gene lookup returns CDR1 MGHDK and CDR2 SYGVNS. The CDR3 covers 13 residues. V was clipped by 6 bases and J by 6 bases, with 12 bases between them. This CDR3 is CASSEPTLNEQFF. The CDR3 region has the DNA TGTGCCAGCAGCGAACCGACTCTCAATGAGCAGTTCTTC. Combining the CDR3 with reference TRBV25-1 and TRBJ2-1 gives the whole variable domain EADIYQTPRYLVIGTGKKITLECSQTMGHDKMYWYQQDPGMELHLIHYSYGVNSTEKGDLSSESTVSRIRTEHFPLTLESARPSHTSQYLCASSEPTLNEQFFGPGTRLTVL.

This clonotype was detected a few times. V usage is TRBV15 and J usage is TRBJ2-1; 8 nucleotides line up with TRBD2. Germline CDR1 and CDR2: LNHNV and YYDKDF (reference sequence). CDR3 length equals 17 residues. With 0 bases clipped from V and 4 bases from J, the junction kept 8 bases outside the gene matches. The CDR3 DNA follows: TGTGCCACCAGCAGAGAAGCCACGGGGGGGCCGTACAATGAGCAGTTCTTC. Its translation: CATSREATGGPYNEQFF.

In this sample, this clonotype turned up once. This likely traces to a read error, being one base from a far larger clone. CDR3 region: CASSEDGYEQYF. The CDR3 DNA follows: TGTGCCAGCAGCGAAGACGGCTACGAGCAGTACTTC. V gene TRBV7-9 combines with J gene TRBJ2-7; D unresolved. Germline CDR1 and CDR2: SEHNR and FQNEAQ (reference sequence). V lost 5 bases and J lost 3, with 8 bases in between. This CDR3 is 12 amino acids long.

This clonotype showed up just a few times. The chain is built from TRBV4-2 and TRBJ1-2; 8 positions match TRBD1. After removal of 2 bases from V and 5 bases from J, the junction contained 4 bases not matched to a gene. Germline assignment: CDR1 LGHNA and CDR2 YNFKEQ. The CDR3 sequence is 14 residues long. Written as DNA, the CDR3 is TGTGCCAGCAGCCAACAGGGGGCTCGGTATGGCTACACCTTC. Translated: CASSQQGARYGYTF.

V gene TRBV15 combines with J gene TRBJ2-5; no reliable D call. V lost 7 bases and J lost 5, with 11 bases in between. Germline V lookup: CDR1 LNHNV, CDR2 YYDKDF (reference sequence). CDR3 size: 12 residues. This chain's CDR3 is CATTSGYETQYF. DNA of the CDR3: TGTGCCACCACTAGTGGGTACGAGACCCAGTACTTC.

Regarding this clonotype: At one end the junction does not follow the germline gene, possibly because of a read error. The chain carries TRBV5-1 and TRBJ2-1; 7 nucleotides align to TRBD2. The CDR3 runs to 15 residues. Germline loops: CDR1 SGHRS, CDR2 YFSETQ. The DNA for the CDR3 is TGCGCCAGCGGCTTCTCTAGCGGAAATAACAATGAGCAGTTCTTC. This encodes CASGFSSGNNNEQFF.

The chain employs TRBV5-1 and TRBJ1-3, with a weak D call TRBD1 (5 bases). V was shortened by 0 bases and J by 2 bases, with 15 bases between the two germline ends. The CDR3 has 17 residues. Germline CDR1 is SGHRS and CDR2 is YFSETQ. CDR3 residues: CASSLARQTEAGNTIYF. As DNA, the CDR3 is TGCGCCAGCAGCTTGGCCCGACAGACAGAGGCTGGAAACACCATATATTTT.

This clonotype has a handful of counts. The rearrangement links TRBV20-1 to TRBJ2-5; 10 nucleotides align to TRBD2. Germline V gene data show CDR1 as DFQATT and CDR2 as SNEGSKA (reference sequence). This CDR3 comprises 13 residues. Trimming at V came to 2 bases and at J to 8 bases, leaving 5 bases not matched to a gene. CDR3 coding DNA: TGCAGTGCTAGACTAGCGGGGGCCTTCACCCAGTACTTC. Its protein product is CSARLAGAFTQYF.

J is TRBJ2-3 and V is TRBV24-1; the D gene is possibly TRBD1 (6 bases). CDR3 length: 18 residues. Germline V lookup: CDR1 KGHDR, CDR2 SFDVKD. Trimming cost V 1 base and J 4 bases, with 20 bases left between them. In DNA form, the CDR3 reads TGTGCCACCAGTGATTTTGAGGGACAATCTTTGGGTGCAGATACGCAGTATTTT. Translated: CATSDFEGQSLGADTQYF.

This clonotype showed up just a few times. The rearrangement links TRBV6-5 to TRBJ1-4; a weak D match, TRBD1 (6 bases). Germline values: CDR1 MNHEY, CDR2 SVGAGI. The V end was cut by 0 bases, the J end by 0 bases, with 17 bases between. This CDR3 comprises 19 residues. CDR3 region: CASSYSRQVRGATNEKLFF. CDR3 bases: TGTGCCAGCAGTTACTCCCGACAGGTTAGGGGTGCAACTAATGAAAAACTGTTTTTT.

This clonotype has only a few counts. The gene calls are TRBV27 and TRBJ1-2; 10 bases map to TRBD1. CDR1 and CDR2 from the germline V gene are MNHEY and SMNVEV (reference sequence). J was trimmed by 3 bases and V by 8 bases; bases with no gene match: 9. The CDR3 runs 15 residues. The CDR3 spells CASGYYGTGDYGYTF. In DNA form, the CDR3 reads TGTGCCAGCGGGTACTACGGGACAGGGGACTATGGCTACACCTTC.

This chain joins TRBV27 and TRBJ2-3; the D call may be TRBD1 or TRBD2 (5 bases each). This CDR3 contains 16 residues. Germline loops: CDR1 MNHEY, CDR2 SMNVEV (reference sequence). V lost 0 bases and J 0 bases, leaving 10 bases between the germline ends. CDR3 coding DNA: TGTGCCAGCAGTTTATCCTGGGGCGGGAGCACAGATACGCAGTATTTT. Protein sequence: CASSLSWGGSTDTQYF.

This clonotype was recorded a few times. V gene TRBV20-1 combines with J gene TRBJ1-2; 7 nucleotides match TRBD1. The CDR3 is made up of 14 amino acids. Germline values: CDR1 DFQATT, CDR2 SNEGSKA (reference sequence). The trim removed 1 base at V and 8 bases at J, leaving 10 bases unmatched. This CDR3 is CSARGTLQGLGYTF. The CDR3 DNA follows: TGCAGTGCTAGAGGGACTTTACAGGGGTTAGGCTACACCTTC.

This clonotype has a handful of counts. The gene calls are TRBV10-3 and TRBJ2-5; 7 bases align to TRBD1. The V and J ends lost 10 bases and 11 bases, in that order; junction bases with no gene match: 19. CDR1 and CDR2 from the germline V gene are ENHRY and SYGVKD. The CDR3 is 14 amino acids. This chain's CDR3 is CATNSGQFYNEQYF. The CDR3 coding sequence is TGTGCCACCAACTCGGGACAGTTCTACAATGAGCAGTACTTC.

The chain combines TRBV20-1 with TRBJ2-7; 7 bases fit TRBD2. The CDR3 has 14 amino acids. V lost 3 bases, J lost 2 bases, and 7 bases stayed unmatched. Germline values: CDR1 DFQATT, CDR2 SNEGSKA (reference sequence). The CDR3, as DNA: TGCAGTGCTAGCGTCGGGAGGCAAACCTACGAGCAGTACTTC. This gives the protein CSASVGRQTYEQYF.

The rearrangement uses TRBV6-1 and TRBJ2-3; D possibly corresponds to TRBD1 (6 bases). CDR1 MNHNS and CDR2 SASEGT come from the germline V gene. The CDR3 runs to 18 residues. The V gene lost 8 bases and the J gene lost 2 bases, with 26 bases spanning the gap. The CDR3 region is CASRVGGWGLSITDTQYF. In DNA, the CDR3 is TGTGCCAGCCGTGTCGGAGGTTGGGGGCTTTCTATCACAGATACGCAGTATTTT.

In DNA form, the CDR3 reads TGTGCCAGCAGCAAAATGGGGGACAGGGGACGAGGCGGCTACACCTTC. Amino acid sequence: CASSKMGDRGRGGYTF. The V gene is TRBV28, the J gene TRBJ1-2; 10 bases agree with TRBD1. V trimming: 6 bases; J trimming: 8 bases; junction bases outside the gene matches: 15. Germline V gives CDR1 MDHEN, CDR2 SYDVKM. The length of the CDR3 is 16 residues.